This record concerns one TCR beta chain sequence. Which antigen it targets is not known. Base qualities are missing; no much larger clone stands one base away. From its cysteine to its phenylalanine, the CDR3 spans 16 amino acids. The only DNA kept is the CDR3, 48 bases in frame from the first base. For CDR1 and CDR2, the germline V gene (reference sequence) lists LNHDA and SQIVND. A distance of 11 bases separates the germline ends of V and J, which lose 5 bases and 0 bases respectively. This entry belongs to a study of blood T cell repertoires in COVID-19 (dated by TCRdb to 2019 to 2021). Looking at the study overall: The collaborator samples originated in the United States, Italy and Spain and spanned the acute and convalescent phases of COVID-19. Where available, HLA class I and class II types were obtained from metadata supplied by the sample provider rather than from assay-based typing. The material from the prospective study consisted of cDNA or gDNA derived from T cells, B-cell-depleted T cells, or PBMCs. The repertoires were released in a freely available public database meant as a resource for research on the immune response to SARS-CoV-2. The sample metadata nearly always contained a de-identified subject ID, COVID-19 status, age in years and sex. Samples came from the ongoing ImmuneRACE study (first 160 participants) plus 1,254 subjects from 6 global collaborators. Subjects who had been exposed to COVID-19, were actively infected with it, or had recovered from it provided the deeply sampled blood TCRbeta repertoires that made up the dataset. Study-wide conclusions, independent of this receptor: Clinical and demographic metadata were provided uncurated, with the amount varying by source and participant.

Whole blood was collected in K2EDTA tubes by collaborating institutions according to the institutions' own protocols. For TCRbeta analysis, collaborators shipped samples as frozen whole blood, isolated PBMCs, or DNA extracted from either of those sample types. TCRbeta CDR3 regions were amplified from genomic DNA by means of the immunoSEQ Assay, a bias-controlled multiplex PCR. The paper's data handling went like this. Nucleated cell counts per sample were estimated from amplification of reference gene primers within the assay. Sequence reads were collapsed and filtered to measure the absolute abundance of every unique TCRbeta CDR3 rearrangement. For each sample, productive Simpson clonality was calculated by taking the square root of Simpson's diversity index across productive rearrangements. The clones in this table, taken by TCRdb from immuneACCESS, are in-frame only. Not every clone is retained; where verified, under half of the shortfall comes from an unresolved V gene, and the cause of the rest is unknown. V and J calls and clone size come straight from that table; D and trimming were deduced from the DNA. Across this sample there are about 200,000 clones, with 70% to 90% seen only once. The ten most abundant clones make up 4.4% of the sample.

Sample: peripheral blood. The sequence was obtained from a man aged 50 or older with acute or convalescent COVID-19. This receptor chain uses TRBV19 and TRBJ1-6; the D gene is unclear. The CDR3 here reads CASSRGDSSYNSPLHF. The sequenced DNA: TGTGCCAGTAGTCGGGGTGATAGCTCCTATAATTCACCCCTCCACTTT.